This note documents a single T cell receptor (beta chain) sequence. Its target is not known. The germline V and J ends were trimmed by 0 bases and 3 bases, with 9 bases remaining between them. CDR3 length: 15 residues. Germline CDR1 MGHRA, CDR2 YSYEKL. This entry comes from a study of T-cell reconstitution after alpha-beta-depleted transplantation in children. Unique molecular identifiers were used to barcode this TCRbeta library. TCRdb analysed the PCR reads with MiXCR anew, one entry per CDR3 protein. The repertoire holds 780,000 or so distinct CDR3 sequences, with approximately 15% as singletons. The study's findings and limits: Reported findings indicate that, about two months after transplant, alpha-beta T cells came from several hundred expanded clones, which were derived from non-depleted graft cells. Once a year had passed after transplant, T-cell counts and diversity came mostly from newly produced T cells. There were some patients whose high TCRbeta diversity at day 60 came from surviving recipient T cells and thymic progenitors.

The chain has TRBV4-1 and TRBJ2-1; no clear D gene. The TCR comes from a male patient between 10 and 17 years old who had a stem cell transplant for acute lymphoblastic leukemia, so the T cells may come from the graft donor. Sequences were derived from PBMCs, mostly from graft donor cells, sampled 360 days after TCRalphabeta/CD19-depleted stem cell transplant. CDR3: CASSQEVNRYNEQFF. DNA of the CDR3: TGCGCCAGCAGCCAAGAAGTCAACCGCTACAATGAGCAGTTCTTC.